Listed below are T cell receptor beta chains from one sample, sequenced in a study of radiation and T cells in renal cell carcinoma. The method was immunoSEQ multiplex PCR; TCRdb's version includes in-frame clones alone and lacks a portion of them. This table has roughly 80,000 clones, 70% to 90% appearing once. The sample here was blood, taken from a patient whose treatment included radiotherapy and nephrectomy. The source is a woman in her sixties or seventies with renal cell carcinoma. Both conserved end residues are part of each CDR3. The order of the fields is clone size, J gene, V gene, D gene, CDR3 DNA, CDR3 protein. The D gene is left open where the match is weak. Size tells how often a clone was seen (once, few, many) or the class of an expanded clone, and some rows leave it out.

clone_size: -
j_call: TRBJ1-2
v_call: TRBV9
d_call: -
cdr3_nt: TGTGCCAGCAGCCCCGGGACTCCGTGGAATGGCTACACCTTC
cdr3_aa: CASSPGTPWNGYTF

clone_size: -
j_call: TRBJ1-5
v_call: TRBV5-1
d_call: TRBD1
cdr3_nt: TGCGCCAGCAGCTGGACAGGGGAGAGCAATCAGCCCCAGCATTTT
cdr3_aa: CASSWTGESNQPQHF

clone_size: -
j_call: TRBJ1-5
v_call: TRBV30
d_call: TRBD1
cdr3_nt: TGTGCCTGGAGTGTGGGGACAGGCAATCAGCCCCAGCATTTT
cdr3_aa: CAWSVGTGNQPQHF

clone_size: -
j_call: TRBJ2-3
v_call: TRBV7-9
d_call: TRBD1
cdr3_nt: TGTGCCAGCAGACCCTGGACAGGGGGCGAGGCAGATACGCAGTATTTT
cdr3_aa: CASRPWTGGEADTQYF

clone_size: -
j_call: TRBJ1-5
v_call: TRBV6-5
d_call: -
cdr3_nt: TGTGCCAGCAGTTTCGGGAACAATCAGCCCCAGCATTTT
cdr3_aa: CASSFGNNQPQHF

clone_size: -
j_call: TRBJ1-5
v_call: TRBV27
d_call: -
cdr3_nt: TGTGCCAGCAGTTTAATGGGAGGTCAGCCCCAGCATTTT
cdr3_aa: CASSLMGGQPQHF

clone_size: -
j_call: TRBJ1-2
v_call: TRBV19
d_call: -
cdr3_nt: TGTGCCAGTAGTGTCTCGACAGCCAACTATGGCTACACCTTC
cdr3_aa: CASSVSTANYGYTF

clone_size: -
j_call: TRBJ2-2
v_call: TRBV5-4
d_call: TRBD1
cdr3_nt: TGTGCCAGCAGCGTGGGACAGACGAGGGAGCTGTTTTTT
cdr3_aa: CASSVGQTRELFF

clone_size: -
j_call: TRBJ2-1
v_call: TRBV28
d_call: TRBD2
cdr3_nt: TGTGCCAGCAGTTTCGTAAAAGCAAGTGAGCGGGGGGGTTGGGATGAGCAGTTCTTC
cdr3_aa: CASSFVKASERGGWDEQFF

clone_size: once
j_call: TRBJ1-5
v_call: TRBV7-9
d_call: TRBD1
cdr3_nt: TGTGCCAGCAGCGGGGCCGGACAGGGTGGGGTTGTAAGCAATCAGCCCCAGCATTTT
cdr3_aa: CASSGAGQGGVVSNQPQHF

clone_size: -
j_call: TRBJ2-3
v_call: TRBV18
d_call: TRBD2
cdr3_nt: TGTGCCAGCCCACCGGGGGGGGAACGAAGCACAGATACGCAGTATTTT
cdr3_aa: CASPPGGERSTDTQYF

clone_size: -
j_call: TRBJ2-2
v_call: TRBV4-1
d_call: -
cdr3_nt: TGCGCCAGCAGCCAAGATTTGGGGCGGCAATCCGGGGAGCTGTTTTTT
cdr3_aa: CASSQDLGRQSGELFF

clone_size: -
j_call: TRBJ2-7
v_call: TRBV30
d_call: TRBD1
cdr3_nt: TGTGCCTGGATCGTTTCACAACCCTGGGACAGGGGGCTCTCTCAGCAGTACTTC
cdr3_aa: CAWIVSQPWDRGLSQQYF

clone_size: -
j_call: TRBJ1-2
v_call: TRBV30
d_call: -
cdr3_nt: TGTGCCTGGAGTCAACGGGAAGACAGCCACTATGGCTACACCTTC
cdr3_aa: CAWSQREDSHYGYTF

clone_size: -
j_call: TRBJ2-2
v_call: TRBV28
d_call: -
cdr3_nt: TGTGCCAGCACAGCCGGGGGTAGGGAGCTGTTTTTT
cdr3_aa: CASTAGGRELFF

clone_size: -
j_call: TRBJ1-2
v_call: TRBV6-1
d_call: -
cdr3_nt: TGTGCCAGCAGTGAAGTAGGAGGAAAAAACTATGGCTACACCTTC
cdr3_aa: CASSEVGGKNYGYTF

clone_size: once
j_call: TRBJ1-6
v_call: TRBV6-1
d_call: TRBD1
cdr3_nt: TGTGCCAGCAGTGAAAGGACAGGGATTAATTCACCCCTCCACTTT
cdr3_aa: CASSERTGINSPLHF

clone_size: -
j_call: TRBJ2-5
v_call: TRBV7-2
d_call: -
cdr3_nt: TGTGCCAGCAGCCTTCTTTGGGGGCAACAAGAGACCCAGTACTTC
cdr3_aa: CASSLLWGQQETQYF

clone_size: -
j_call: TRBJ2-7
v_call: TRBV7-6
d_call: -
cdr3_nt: TGTGCCAGCAGCTCGATGTCGGGGGTCGAGCAGTACTTC
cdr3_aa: CASSSMSGVEQYF

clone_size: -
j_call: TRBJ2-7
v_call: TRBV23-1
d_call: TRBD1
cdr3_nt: TGCGCCAGCGTCCCGGGACAGGACTACGAGCAGTACTTC
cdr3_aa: CASVPGQDYEQYF

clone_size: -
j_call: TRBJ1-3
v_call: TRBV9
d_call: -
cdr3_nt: TGTGCCAGCGGGTCCCTGGGGATCTCTGGAAACACCATATATTTT
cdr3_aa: CASGSLGISGNTIYF

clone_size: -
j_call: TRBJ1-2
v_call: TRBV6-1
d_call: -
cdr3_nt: TGTGCCAGCAGTGAACTCTCAGATTATAACTATGGCTACACCTTC
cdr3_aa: CASSELSDYNYGYTF

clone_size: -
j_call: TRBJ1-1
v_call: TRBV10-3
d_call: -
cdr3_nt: TGTGCCATCAGTGGCTGGCAGGGGAAAAACACTGAAGCTTTCTTT
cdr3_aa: CAISGWQGKNTEAFF

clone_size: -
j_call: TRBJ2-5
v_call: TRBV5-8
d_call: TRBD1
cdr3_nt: TGTGCCAACGAACAGGGGGCAGGGGAGACCCAGTACTTC
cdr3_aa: CANEQGAGETQYF

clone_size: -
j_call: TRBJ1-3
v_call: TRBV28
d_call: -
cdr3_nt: -
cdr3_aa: CASSSSDSSGNTIYF

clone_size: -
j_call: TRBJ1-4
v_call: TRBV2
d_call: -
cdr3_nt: TGTGCCAGCAGGGGGCTAGATCGTGAAAAACTGTTTTTT
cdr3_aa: CASRGLDREKLFF

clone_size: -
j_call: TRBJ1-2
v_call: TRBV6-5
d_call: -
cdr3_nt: TGTGCCAGCAGTTTGGACGGGTATGGCTACACCTTC
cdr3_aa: CASSLDGYGYTF

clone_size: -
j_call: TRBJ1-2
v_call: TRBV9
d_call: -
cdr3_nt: TGTGCCAGCAGCGCGGGACTACGGAACGATGGCTACACCTTC
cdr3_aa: CASSAGLRNDGYTF

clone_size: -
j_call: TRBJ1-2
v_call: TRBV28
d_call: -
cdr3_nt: TGTGCCAGCAGTTTAGCGGAGCTCTATGGCTACACCTTC
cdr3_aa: CASSLAELYGYTF

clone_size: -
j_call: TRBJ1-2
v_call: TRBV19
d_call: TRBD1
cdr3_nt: TGTGCCAGTAGGGGGACAGCCCAGGGGGGCTACACCTTC
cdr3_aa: CASRGTAQGGYTF

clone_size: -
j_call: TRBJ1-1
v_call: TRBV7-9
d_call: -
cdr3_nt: TGTGCCAGCAGCTTGTCTGGTTATAATACTGAAGCTTTCTTT
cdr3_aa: CASSLSGYNTEAFF

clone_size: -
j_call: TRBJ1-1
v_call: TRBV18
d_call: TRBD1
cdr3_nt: TGTGCCAGCTCAGTGGACAGGGGTTACACTGAAGCTTTCTTT
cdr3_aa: CASSVDRGYTEAFF

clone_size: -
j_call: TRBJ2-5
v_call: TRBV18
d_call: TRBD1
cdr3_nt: TGTGCCAGCTCACCAGGAACAGGGGCGCCCGCCCAAGAGACCCAGTACTTC
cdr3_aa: CASSPGTGAPAQETQYF

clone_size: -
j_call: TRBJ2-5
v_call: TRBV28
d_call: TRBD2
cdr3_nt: TGTGCCAGCAGTAGCGGGAGTAATAGGGAGACCCAGTACTTC
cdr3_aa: CASSSGSNRETQYF

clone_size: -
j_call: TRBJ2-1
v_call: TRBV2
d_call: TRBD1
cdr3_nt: TGTGCCAGCGCCCGGACAGGGGAAACCTACAATGAGCAGTTCTTC
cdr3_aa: CASARTGETYNEQFF

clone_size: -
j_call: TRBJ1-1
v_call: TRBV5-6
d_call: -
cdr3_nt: TGTGCCAGCAGCTTGGTAGGCAGCCTAGACACTGAAGCTTTCTTT
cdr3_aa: CASSLVGSLDTEAFF

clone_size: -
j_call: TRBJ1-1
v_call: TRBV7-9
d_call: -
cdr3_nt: TGTGCCAGCAGCTTAATGTCACAGAACACTGAAGCTTTCTTT
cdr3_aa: CASSLMSQNTEAFF

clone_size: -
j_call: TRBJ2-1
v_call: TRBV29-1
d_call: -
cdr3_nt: TGCAGCGTTGGACAGGCTGCGAACAATGAGCAGTTCTTC
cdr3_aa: CSVGQAANNEQFF

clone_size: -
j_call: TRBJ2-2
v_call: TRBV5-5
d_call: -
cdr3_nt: TGTGCCAGCAGCTTTCCAGGCCCAGGCCGGGAGCTGTTTTTT
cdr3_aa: CASSFPGPGRELFF

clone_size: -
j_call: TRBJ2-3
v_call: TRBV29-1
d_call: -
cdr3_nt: TGCAGCGTTGGACTGCGCCACAGAGATACGCAGTATTTT
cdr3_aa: CSVGLRHRDTQYF

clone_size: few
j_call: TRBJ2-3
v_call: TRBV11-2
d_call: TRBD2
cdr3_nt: TGTGCCAGCAGCTCTGAACTAGCGGGAGGCCCTAGTGGAACAGATACGCAGTATTTT
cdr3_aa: CASSSELAGGPSGTDTQYF

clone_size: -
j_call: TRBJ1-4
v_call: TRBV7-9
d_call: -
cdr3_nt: TGTGCCAGCAGCCACGAAAGGATTGAAAAACTGTTTTTT
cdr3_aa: CASSHERIEKLFF

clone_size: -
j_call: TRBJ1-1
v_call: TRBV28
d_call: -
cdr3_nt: TGTGCCAGCAGCCCTCTTCTGGGAGTTAACACTGAAGCTTTCTTT
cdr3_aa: CASSPLLGVNTEAFF

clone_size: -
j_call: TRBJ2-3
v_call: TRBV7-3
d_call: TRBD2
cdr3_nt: TGTGCCAGCAGCCAACTAGCGGGGGGAGGGACAGATACGCAGTATTTT
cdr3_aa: CASSQLAGGGTDTQYF

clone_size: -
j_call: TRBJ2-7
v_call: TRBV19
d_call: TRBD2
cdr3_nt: TGTGCCAGTAGCGTAGCGGGAGGGCCTTACGAGCAGTACTTC
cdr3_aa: CASSVAGGPYEQYF